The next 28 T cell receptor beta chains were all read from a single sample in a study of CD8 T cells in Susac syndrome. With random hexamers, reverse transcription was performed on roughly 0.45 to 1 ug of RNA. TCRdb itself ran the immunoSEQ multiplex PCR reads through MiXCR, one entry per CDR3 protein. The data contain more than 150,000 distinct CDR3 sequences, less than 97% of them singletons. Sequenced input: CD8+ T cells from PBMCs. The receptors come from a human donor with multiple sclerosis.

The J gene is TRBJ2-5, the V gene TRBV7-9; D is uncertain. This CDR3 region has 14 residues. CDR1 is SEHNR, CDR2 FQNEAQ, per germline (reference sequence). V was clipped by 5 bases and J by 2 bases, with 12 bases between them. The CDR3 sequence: CASSPVNGQETQYF. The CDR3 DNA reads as TGTGCCAGCAGCCCCGTGAACGGTCAAGAGACCCAGTACTTC.

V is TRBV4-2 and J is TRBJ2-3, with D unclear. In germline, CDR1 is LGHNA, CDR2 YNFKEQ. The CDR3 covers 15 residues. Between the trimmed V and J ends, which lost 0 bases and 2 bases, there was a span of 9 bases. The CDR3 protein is CASSQDKVATDTQYF. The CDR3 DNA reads TGTGCCAGCAGCCAAGATAAAGTGGCCACAGATACGCAGTATTTT.

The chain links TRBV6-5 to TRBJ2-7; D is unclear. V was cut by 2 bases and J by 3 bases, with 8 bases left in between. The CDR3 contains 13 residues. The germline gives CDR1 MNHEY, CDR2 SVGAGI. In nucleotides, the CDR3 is TGTGCCAGCAGTTACAATGCCTACTACGAGCAGTACTTC. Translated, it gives CASSYNAYYEQYF.

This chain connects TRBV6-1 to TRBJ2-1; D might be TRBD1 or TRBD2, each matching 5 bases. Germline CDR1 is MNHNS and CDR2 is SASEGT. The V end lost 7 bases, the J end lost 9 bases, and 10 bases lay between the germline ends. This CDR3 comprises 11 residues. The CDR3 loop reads CASIRGSEQFF. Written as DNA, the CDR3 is TGTGCCAGCATCCGGGGCAGTGAGCAGTTCTTC.

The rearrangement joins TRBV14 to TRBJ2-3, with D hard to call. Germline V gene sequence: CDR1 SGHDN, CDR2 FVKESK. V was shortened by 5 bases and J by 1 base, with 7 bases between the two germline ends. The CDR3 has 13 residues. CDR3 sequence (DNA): TGTGCCAGCAGCGACTTCCGCACAGATACGCAGTATTTT. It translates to CASSDFRTDTQYF.

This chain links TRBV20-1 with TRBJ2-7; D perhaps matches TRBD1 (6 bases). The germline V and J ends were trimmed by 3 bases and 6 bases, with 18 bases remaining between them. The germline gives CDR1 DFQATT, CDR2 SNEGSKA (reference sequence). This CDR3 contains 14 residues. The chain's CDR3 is CSASTALRGGEQYF. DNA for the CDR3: TGCAGTGCTAGTACCGCCCTCAGGGGTGGCGAGCAGTACTTC.

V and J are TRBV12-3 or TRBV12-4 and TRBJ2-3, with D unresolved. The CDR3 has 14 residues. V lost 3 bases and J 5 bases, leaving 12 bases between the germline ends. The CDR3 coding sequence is TGTGCCAGCAGTTTTGTACCAACGGAAGATACGCAGTATTTT. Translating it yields CASSFVPTEDTQYF.

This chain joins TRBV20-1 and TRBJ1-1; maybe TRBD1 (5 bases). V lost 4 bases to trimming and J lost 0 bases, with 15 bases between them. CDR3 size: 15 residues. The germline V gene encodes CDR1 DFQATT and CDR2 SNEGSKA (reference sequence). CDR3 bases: TGCAGTGCTACTGACCAGACAGCCGTGAACACTGAAGCTTTCTTT. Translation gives CSATDQTAVNTEAFF.

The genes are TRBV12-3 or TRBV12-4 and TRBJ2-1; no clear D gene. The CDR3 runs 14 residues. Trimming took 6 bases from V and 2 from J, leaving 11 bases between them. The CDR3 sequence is CASRYPAPYNEQFF. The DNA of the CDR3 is TGTGCCAGCAGGTATCCGGCGCCCTACAATGAGCAGTTCTTC.

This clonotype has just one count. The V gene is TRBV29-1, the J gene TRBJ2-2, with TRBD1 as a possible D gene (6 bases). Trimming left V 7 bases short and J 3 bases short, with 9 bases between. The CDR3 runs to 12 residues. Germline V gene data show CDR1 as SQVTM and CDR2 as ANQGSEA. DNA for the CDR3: TGCAGCGCTGGGGGCTACACCGGGGAGCTGTTTTTT. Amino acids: CSAGGYTGELFF.

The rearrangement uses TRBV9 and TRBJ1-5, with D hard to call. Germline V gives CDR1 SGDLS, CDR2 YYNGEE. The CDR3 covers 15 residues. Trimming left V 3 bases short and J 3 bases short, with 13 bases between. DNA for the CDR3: TGTGCCAGCAGCGAAGACGGGCTTTACAATCAGCCCCAGCATTTT. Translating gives CASSEDGLYNQPQHF.

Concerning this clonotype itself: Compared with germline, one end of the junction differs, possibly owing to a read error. Written as DNA, the CDR3 is TGTGCCAGCGGTGACGTGGACGGGGATGGCTACACCTTC. Translating gives CASGDVDGDGYTF. The chain links TRBV2 to TRBJ1-2; no reliable D call. The CDR3 contains 13 residues. In germline, CDR1 is SNHLY, CDR2 FYNNEI.

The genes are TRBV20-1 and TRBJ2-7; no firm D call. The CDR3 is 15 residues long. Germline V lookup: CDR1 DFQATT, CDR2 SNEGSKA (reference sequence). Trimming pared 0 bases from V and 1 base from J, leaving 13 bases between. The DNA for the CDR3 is TGCAGTGCTAGAGATCTCGCCGGGCAGTCCTACGAGCAGTACTTC. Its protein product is CSARDLAGQSYEQYF.

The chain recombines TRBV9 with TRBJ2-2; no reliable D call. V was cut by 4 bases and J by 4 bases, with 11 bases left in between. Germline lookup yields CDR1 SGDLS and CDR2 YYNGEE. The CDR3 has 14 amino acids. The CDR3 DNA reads TGTGCCAGCAGCCTAAGGTGGAGCACCGGGGAGCTGTTTTTT. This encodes CASSLRWSTGELFF. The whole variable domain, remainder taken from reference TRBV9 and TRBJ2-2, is DSGVTQTPKHLITATGQRVTLRCSPRSGDLSVYWYQQSLDQGLQFLIQYYNGEERAKGNILERFSAQQFPDLHSELNLSSLELGDSALYFCASSLRWSTGELFFGEGSRLTVL.

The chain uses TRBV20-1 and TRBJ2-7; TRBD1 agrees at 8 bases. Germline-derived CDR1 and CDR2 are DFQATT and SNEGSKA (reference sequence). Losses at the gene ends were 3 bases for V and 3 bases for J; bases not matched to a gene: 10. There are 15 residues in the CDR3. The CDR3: CSASRTDRVYYEQYF. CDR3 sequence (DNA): TGCAGTGCTAGCCGAACGGACAGGGTGTACTACGAGCAGTACTTC.

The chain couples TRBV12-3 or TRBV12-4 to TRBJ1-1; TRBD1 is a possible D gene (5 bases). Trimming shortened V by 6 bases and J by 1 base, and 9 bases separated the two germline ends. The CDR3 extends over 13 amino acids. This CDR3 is CASSRGENTEAFF. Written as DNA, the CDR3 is TGTGCCAGCAGCCGGGGGGAGAACACTGAAGCTTTCTTT.

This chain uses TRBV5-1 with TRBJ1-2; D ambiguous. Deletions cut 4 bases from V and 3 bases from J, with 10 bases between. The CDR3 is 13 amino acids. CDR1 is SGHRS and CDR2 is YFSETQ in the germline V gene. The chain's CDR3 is CASSGTDYYGYTF. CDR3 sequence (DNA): TGCGCCAGCAGCGGCACGGACTACTATGGCTACACCTTC.

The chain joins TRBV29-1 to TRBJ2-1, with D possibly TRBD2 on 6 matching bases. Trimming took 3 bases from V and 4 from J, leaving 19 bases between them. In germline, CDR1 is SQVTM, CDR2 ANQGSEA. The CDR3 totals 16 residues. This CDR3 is CSVDRGKTAVYNEQFF. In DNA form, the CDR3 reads TGCAGCGTTGATCGCGGGAAAACAGCGGTATACAATGAGCAGTTCTTC.

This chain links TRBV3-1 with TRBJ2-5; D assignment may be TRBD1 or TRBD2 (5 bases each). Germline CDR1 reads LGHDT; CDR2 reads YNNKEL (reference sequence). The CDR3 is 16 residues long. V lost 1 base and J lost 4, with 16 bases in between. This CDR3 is CASSQVGQTGGETQYF. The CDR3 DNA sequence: TGTGCCAGCAGCCAAGTAGGCCAAACTGGGGGAGAGACCCAGTACTTC.

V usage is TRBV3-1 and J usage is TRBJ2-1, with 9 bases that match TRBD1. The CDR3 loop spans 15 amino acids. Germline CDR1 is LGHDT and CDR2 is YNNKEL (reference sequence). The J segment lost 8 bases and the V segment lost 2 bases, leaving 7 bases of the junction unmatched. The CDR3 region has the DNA TGTGCCAGCAGCCAACCGGGACAGGGTAAGGATGAGCAGTTCTTC. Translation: CASSQPGQGKDEQFF.

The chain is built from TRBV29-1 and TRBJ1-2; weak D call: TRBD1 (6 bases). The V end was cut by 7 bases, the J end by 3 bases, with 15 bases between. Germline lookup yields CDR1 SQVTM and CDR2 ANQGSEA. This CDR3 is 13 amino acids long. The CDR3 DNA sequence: TGCAGCGGATGGACAGTCGGGGACTATGGCTACACCTTC. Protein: CSGWTVGDYGYTF.

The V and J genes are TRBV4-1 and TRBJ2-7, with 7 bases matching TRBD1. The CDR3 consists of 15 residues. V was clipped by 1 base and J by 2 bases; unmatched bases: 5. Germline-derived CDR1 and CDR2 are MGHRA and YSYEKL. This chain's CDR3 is CASSQVGQGAYEQYV. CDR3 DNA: TGCGCCAGCAGCCAAGTGGGGCAGGGGGCCTACGAGCAGTACGTC.

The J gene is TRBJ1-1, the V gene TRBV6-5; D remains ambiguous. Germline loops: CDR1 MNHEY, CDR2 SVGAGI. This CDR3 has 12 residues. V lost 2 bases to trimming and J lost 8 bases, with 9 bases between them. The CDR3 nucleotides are TGTGCCAGCAGTTACATCGGCGGAGAAGCTTTCTTT. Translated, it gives CASSYIGGEAFF.

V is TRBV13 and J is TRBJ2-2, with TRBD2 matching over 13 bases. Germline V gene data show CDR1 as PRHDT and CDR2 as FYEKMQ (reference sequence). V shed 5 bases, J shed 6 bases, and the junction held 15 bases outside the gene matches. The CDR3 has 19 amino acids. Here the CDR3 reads CASSPRTSGGTGRAGELFF. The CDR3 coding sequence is TGTGCCAGCAGCCCTCGGACTAGCGGGGGCACCGGGAGGGCCGGGGAGCTGTTTTTT.

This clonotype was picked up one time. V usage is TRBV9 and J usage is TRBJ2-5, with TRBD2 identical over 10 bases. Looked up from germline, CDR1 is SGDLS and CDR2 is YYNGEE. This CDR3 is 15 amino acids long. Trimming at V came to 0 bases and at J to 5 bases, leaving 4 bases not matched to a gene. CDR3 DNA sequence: TGTGCCAGCAGCGTAGACGCTAGCGGGGGTGAGACCCAGTACTTC. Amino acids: CASSVDASGGETQYF.

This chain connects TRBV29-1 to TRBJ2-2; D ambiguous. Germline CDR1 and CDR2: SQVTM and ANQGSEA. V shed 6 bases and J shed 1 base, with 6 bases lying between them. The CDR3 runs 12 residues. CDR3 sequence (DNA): TGCAGCGTCCTCCAGAACACCGGGGAGCTGTTTTTT. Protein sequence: CSVLQNTGELFF.

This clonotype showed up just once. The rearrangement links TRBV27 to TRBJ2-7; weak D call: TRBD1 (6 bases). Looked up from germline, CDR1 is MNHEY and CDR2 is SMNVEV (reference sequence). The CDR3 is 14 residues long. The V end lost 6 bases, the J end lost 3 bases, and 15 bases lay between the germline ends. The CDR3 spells CASSEGHNFYEQYF. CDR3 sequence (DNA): TGTGCCAGCAGCGAGGGACACAACTTCTACGAGCAGTACTTC.

CDR3 amino acids: CASSYPGGGYEQYF. The CDR3 DNA sequence: TGTGCCAGCAGCTACCCCGGGGGAGGTTACGAGCAGTACTTC. The chain recombines TRBV11-2 with TRBJ2-7, with D possibly TRBD2 on 6 matching bases. Trimming shortened V by 4 bases and J by 4 bases, and 14 bases separated the two germline ends. Germline values: CDR1 SGHAT, CDR2 FQNNGV. The CDR3 totals 14 residues.